The entry that follows covers one T cell receptor beta chain sequence. No cognate antigen has been identified for it. Per-base qualities were not stored, and no clone one base away is much larger. Counted from cysteine to phenylalanine, this CDR3 has 13 amino acids. Only the CDR3 region is kept as DNA, spanning 39 bases read in frame from base 1. From V the trimming removes 3 bases and from J it removes 4 bases, while the gene matches leave 2 bases of the junction unaccounted for. Per the germline V gene, MDHEN is the CDR1 and SYDVKM is the CDR2. This sample stems from a study of T cell changes during pregnancy in multiple sclerosis (dated by TCRdb to the late 2010s). Some background on the complete study: The study examined how the T cell repertoire changed over the course of pregnancy in women with multiple sclerosis.

The library was built by means of the immunoSEQ multiplex PCR assay. TCRdb retrieved this table from immuneACCESS and kept in-frame rearrangements only. Not all clones are present; in checked studies, unresolved V genes account for under half, and no reason is known for the remainder. The table for this sample lists about 9,000 clones; nearly 90% of them were counted only once. About 10% of the sample is held by the ten biggest clonotypes. Recombination connected TRBV28 to TRBJ1-1, with 7 central nucleotides matching TRBD1. The sequencing here drew on CD8+ T cells from peripheral blood mononuclear cells, taken in the first trimester of pregnancy. The sequence derives from a female donor in good health, enrolled as a control in a pregnancy study. The CDR3 corresponds to CASSFNRGTEAFF. At the DNA level, the sequence is TGTGCCAGCAGTTTTAACAGGGGCACTGAAGCTTTCTTT.